This T cell receptor beta chain was observed in a study of T cells in localized non-small cell lung cancer. This CDR3 spans 16 amino acids. The V gene lost 8 bases and the J gene lost 4 bases, with 21 bases spanning the gap. Findings and caveats of the study: Turning up in adjacent lung were a median approximately 57 of the top 100 tumor clones. Investigators sequenced only a single tumor region, leaving heterogeneity possible. Uninvolved adjacent lung had higher T cell clonality than tumor and all other tissues. Prolonged overall survival went with higher T cell density in the blood.

Sequencing was performed with immunoSEQ multiplex PCR; in TCRdb, only in-frame clones are kept and a portion is missing. There are roughly 50,000 clones in the sample; roughly 92% occur only once, and nearly 20% lies in the top ten. Note on this clone: Its antigen is still unknown.

Sequenced here: peripheral blood, sampled before any cancer treatment. The receptor was derived from a man aged 40 to 69 with stage I lung adenocarcinoma. The chain couples TRBV23-1 to TRBJ2-1; possibly TRBD1 or TRBD2 for D (5 bases each). TRBV23-1 is an open reading frame whose function is uncertain. CDR3 loop: CASRPGRGHHYNEQFF. The CDR3 nucleotides are TGCGCCAGCCGACCGGGACGGGGCCATCATTACAATGAGCAGTTCTTC.